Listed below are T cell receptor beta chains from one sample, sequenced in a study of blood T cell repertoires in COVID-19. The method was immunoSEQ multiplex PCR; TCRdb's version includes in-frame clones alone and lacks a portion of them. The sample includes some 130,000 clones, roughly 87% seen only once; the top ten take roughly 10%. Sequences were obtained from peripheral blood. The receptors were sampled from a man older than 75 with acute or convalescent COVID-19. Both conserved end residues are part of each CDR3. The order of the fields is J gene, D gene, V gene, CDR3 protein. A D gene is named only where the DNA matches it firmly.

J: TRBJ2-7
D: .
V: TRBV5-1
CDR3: CASSLAAQVPYEQYF

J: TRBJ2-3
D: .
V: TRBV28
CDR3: CASSLLGGGTDTQYF

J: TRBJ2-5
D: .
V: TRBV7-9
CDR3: CASSSKEERETQYF

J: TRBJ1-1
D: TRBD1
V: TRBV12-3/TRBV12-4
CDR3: CASSLDREAFF

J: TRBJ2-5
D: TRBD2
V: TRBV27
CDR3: CASSSQTRLAGLQETQYF

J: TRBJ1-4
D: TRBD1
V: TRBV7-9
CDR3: CASSLDRVGEKLFF

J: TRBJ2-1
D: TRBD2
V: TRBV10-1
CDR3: CASRREYNEQFF

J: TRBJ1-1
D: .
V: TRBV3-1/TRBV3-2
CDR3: CASSPSGWNTEAFF

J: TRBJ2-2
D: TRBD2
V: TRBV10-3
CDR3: CAISDKLAGYTGELFF

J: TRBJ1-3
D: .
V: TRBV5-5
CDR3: CASSGDTGPPGNTIYF

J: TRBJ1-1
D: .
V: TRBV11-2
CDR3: CASTWGVSNTEAFF

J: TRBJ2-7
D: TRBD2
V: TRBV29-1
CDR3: CSVVKTSGKYEQYF

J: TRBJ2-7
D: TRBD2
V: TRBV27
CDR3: CATRSGGALINEQYF

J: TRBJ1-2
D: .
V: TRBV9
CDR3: CASSVGGSGSYTF

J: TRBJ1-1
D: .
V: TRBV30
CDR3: CAWSSRGGFNSEAFF

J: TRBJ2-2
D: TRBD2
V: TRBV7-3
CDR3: CASSTRGTSGTNTGELFF

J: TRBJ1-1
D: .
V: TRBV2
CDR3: CASISTNVMNTEAFF

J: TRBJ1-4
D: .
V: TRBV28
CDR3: CASSIGGDNEKLFF

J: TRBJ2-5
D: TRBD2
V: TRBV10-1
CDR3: CATLGGETQYF

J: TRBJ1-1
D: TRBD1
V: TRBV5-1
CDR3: CASSLGAGQGSKSEAFF

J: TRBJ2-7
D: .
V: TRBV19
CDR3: CASSIDHTLTYEQYF

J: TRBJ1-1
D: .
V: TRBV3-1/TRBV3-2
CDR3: CASSQVTGNTEAFF

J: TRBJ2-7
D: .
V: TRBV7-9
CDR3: CASSLARGITDEQYF

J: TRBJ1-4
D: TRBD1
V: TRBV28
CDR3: CASSLQGLGEKLFF

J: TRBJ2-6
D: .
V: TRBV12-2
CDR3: CSSEGSGANVLTF

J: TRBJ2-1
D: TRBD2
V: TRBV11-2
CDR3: CASSVGTSGRMDEQFF

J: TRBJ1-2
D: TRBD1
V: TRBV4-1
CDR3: CASSQDTEPTTGGLRYGYTF

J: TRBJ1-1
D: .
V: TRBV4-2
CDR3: CASSQVAEVEAFF

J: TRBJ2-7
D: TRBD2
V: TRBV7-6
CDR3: CASSLGSGGSSGQYF

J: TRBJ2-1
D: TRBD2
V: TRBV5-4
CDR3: CASSSTGTSLSVEQFF

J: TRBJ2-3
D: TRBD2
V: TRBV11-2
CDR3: CASSLGTSGRASDTQYF

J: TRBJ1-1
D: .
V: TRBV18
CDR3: CASRSGGGFHTEAFF

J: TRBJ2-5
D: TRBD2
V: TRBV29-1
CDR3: CSVAASGWYQETQYF

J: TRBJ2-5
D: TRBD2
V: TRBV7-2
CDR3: CASSSSGRAGETQYF

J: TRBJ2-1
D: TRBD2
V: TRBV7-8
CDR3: CASSTERDHEQFF

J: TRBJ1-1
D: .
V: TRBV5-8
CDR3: CASSHGPGAGEAFF

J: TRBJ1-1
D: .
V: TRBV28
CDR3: CASESFDRQGSAFF

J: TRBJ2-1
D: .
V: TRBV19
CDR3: CASSFLLANEQFF

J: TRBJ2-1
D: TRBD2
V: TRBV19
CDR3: CASRSTLAGGNEQFF

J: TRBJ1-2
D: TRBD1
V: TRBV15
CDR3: CATSHILDRVKLVGYTF

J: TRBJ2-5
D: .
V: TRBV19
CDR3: CASSTGSQETQYF

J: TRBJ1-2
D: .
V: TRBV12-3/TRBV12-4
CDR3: CASRSSGVRGYTF

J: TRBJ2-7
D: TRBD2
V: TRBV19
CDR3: CATRAGTNFYEQYF

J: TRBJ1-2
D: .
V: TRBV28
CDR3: CASSPPEGIYGYTF

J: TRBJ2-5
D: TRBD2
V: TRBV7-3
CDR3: CASSLSGTPGGETQYF

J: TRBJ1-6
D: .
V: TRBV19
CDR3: CASSFQNSPLHF